This T cell receptor beta chain was documented in a study of response to subunit inactivated influenza vaccine. This clonotype was observed a few times. Its specificity is unknown. Each CDR3 protein is one row after TCRdb ran MiXCR on the RT-PCR reads. The sample yields 500,000 to 600,000 distinct CDR3 sequences, 16% seen once. Findings and limits, study-wide: The authors suggested that few new T cells are recruited per seasonal influenza vaccination.

This sequence was found in a man between 50 and 69 years old who received an inactivated influenza vaccine. Sequenced here: CD4+ T cells sorted from PBMCs, sampled less than 30 months after vaccination.

The CDR3 DNA sequence: TGTGCCAGCAGCGTAGCGATCCTGAGGACCGGGGAGCTGTTTTTT. Translated, it gives CASSVAILRTGELFF. The chain recombines TRBV9 with TRBJ2-2; no definite D call. The germline V gene encodes CDR1 SGDLS and CDR2 YYNGEE. Between the trimmed V and J ends, which lost 0 bases and 5 bases, there was a span of 11 bases. The CDR3 is 15 amino acids.